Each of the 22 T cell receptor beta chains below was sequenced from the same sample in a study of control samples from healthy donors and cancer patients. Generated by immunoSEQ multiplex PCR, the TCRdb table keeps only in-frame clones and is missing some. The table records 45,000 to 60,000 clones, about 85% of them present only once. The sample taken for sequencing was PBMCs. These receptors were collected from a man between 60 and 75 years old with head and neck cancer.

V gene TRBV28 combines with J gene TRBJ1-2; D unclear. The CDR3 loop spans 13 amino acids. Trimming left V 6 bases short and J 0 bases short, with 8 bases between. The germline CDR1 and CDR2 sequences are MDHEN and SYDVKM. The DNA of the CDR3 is TGTGCCAGCAGCCTGAAGCCTAACTATGGCTACACCTTC. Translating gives CASSLKPNYGYTF.

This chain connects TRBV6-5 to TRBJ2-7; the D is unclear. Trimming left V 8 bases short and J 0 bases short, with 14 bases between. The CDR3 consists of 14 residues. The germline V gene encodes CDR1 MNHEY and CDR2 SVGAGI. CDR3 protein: CASLQGPYSYEQYF. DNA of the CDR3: TGTGCCAGCCTACAAGGACCCTACTCCTACGAGCAGTACTTC.

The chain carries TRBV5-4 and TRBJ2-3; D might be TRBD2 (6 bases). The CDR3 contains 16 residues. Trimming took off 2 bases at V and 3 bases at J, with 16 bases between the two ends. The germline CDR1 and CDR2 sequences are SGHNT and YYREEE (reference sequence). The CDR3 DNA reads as TGTGCCAGCAGCTTCCTCGACGGGGGTCCAACAGATACGCAGTATTTT. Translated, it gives CASSFLDGGPTDTQYF.

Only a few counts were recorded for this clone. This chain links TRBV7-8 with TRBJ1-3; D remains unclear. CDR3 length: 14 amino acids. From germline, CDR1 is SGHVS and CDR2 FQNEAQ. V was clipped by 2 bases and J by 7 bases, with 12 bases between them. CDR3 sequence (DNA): TGTGCCAGCAGCTTACCAATCCTGGGGAACACCATATATTTT. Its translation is CASSLPILGNTIYF.

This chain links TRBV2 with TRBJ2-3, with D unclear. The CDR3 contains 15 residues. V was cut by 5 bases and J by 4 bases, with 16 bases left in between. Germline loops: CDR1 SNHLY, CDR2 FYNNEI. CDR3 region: CASSPRPPPPDTQYF. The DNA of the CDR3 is TGTGCCAGCAGTCCAAGGCCGCCCCCGCCAGATACGCAGTATTTT. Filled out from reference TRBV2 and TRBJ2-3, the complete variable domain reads EPEVTQTPSHQVTQMGQEVILRCVPISNHLYFYWYRQILGQKVEFLVSFYNNEISEKSEIFDDQFSVERPDGSNFTLKIRSTKLEDSAMYFCASSPRPPPPDTQYFGPGTRLTVL.

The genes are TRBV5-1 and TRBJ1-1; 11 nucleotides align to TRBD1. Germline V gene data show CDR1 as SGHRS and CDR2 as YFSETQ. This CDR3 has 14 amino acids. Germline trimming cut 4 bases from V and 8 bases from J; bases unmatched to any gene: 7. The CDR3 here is CASSPRTGGGEAFF. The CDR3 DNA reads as TGCGCCAGCAGCCCAAGGACAGGGGGCGGAGAAGCTTTCTTT.

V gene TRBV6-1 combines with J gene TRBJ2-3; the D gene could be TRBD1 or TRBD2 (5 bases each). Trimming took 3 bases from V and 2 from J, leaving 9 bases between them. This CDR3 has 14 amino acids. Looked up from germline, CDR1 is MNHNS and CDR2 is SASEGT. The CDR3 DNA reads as TGTGCCAGCAGTGAGGGACGGAACACAGATACGCAGTATTTT. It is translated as CASSEGRNTDTQYF.

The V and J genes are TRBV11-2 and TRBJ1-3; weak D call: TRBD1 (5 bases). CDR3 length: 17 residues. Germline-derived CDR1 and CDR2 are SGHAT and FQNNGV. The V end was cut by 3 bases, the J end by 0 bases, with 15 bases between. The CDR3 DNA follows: TGTGCCAGCAGCTTCGCCTCCAGGGACCTCTCTGGAAACACCATATATTTT. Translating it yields CASSFASRDLSGNTIYF.

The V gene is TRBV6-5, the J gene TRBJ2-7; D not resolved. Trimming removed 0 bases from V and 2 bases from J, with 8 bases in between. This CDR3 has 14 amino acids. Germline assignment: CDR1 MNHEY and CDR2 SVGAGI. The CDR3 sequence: CASSYSWQTYEQYF. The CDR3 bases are TGTGCCAGCAGTTACTCGTGGCAGACCTACGAGCAGTACTTC.

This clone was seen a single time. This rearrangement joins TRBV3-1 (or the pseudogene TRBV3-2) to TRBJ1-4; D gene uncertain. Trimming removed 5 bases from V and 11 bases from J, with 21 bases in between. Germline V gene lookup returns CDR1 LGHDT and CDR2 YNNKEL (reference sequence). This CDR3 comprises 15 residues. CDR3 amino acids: CASSLSVGRTRKLFF. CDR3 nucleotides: TGTGCCAGCAGCTTATCGGTCGGACGGACGCGGAAACTGTTTTTT.

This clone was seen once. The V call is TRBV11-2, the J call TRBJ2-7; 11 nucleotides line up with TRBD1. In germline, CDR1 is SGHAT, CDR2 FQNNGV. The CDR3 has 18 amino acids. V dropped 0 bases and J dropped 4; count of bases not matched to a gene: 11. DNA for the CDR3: TGTGCCAGCAGCTTAGATCTCTCGGTTGGGACAGGGGGTTACGAGCAGTACTTC. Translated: CASSLDLSVGTGGYEQYF.

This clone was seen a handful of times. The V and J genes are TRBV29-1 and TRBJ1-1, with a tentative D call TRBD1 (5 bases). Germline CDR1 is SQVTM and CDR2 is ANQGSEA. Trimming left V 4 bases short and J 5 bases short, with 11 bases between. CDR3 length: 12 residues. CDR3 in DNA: TGCAGCGTTGTATCGGGGGAAACTGAAGCTTTCTTT. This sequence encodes CSVVSGETEAFF.

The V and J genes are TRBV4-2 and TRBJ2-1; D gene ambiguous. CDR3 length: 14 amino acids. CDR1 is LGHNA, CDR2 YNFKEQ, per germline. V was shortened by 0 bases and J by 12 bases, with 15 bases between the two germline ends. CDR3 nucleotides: TGTGCCAGCAGCCAAGATCTCGTGTCGAAAGGGCAGTTCTTC. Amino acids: CASSQDLVSKGQFF.

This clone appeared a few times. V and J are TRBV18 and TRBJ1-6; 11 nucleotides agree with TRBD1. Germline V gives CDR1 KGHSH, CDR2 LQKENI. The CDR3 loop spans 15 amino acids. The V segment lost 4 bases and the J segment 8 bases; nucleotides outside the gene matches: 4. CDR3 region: CASSRDRGGDSPLHF. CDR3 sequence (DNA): TGTGCCAGCTCACGGGACAGGGGGGGAGATTCACCCCTCCACTTT.

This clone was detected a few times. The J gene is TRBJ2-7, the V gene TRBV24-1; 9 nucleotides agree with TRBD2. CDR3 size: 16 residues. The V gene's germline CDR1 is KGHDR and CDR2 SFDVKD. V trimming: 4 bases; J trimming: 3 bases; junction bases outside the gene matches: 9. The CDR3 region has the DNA TGTGCCACCAGTGACGGTGGCGCTAGCGGGATCTACGAGCAGTACTTC. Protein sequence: CATSDGGASGIYEQYF.

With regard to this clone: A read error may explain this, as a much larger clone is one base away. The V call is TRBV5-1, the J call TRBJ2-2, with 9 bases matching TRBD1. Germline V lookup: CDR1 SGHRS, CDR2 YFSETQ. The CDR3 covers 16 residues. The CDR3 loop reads CARSRDRGDGTGELFF. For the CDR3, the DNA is TGCGCCCGCAGCCGTGACAGGGGGGACGGAACCGGGGAGCTGTTTTTT. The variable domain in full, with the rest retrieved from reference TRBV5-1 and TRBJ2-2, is KAGVTQTPRYLIKTRGQQVTLSCSPISGHRSVSWYQQTPGQGLQFLFEYFSETQRNKGNFPGRFSGRQFSNSRSEMNVSTLELGDSALYLCARSRDRGDGTGELFFGEGSRLTVL.

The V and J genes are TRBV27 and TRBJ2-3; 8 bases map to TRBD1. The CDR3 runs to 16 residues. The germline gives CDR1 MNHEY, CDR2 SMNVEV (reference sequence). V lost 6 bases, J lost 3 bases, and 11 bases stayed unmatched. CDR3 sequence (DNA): TGTGCCAGCAGCTTCCTCGGACAGGGTCGAACAGATACGCAGTATTTT. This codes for CASSFLGQGRTDTQYF.

The CDR3: CASSQDPRGRDQPQHF. The DNA of the CDR3 is TGCGCCAGCAGCCAAGATCCGAGGGGGCGCGATCAGCCCCAGCATTTT. This chain joins TRBV4-3 and TRBJ1-5; TRBD1 aligns across 7 bases. The V gene end was trimmed by 0 bases and the J gene end by 5 bases; junction bases not matched to a gene: 7. CDR1 is LGHNA, CDR2 YSLEER, per germline. CDR3 length: 16 amino acids.

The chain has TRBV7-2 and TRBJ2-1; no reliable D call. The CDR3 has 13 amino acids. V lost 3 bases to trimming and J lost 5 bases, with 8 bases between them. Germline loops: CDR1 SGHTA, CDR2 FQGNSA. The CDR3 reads CASSFPPNNEQFF. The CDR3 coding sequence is TGTGCCAGCAGCTTCCCCCCAAACAATGAGCAGTTCTTC.

CDR3 DNA sequence: TGTGCCAGCAGTTTTTTAGTCCAGCGTGGCTACACCTTC. Residues: CASSFLVQRGYTF. This chain links TRBV12-3 or TRBV12-4 with TRBJ1-2; D gene uncertain. This CDR3 comprises 13 residues. V lost 3 bases, J lost 7 bases, and 12 bases lay in between.

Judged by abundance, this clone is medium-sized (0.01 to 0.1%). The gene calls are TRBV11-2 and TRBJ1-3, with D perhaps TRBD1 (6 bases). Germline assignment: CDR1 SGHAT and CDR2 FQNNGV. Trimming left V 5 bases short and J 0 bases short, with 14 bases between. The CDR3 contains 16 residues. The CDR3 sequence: CASSIGQSSSGNTIYF. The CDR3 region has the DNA TGTGCCAGCAGCATCGGACAGTCGAGCTCTGGAAACACCATATATTTT.

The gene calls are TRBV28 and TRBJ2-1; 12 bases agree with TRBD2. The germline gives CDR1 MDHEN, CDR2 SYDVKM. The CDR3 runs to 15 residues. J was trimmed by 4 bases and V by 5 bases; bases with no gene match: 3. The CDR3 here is CASSPLAGGYNEQFF. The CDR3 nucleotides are TGTGCCAGCAGTCCACTAGCGGGAGGATACAATGAGCAGTTCTTC.